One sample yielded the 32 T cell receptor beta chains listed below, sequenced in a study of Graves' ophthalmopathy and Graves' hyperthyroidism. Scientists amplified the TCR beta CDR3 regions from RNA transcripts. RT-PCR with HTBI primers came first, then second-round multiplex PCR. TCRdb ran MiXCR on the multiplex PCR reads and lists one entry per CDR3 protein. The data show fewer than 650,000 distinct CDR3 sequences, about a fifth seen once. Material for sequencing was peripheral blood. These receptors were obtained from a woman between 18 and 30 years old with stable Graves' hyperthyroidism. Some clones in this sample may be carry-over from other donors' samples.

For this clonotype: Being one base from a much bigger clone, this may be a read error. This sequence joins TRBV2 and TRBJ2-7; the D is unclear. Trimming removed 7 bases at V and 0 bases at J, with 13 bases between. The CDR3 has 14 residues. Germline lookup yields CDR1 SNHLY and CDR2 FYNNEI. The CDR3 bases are TGTGCCAGCATCAGAATAGAATTCTCCTACGAGCAGTACTTC. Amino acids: CASIRIEFSYEQYF.

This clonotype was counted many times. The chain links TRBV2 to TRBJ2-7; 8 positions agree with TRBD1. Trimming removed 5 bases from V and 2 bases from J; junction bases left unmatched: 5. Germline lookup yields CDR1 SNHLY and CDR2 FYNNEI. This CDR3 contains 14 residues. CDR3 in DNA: TGTGCCAGCAGTAGGGGACAGGTCCCCTACGAGCAGTACTTC. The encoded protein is CASSRGQVPYEQYF. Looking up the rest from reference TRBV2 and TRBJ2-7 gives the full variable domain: EPEVTQTPSHQVTQMGQEVILRCVPISNHLYFYWYRQILGQKVEFLVSFYNNEISEKSEIFDDQFSVERPDGSNFTLKIRSTKLEDSAMYFCASSRGQVPYEQYFGPGTRLTVT.

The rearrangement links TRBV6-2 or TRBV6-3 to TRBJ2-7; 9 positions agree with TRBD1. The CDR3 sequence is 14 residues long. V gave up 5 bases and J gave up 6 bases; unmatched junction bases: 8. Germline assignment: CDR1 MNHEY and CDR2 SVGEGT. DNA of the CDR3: TGTGCCAGCAGTAAAGGACAGGGGACCCTCGAGCAGTACTTC. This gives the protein CASSKGQGTLEQYF.

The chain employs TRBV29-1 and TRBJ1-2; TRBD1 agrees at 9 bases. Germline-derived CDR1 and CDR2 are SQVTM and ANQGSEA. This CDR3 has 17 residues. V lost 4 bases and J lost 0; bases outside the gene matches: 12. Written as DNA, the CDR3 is TGCAGCGTTGTATCCGCACAGGGGGCGAATCCTAACTATGGCTACACCTTC. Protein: CSVVSAQGANPNYGYTF.

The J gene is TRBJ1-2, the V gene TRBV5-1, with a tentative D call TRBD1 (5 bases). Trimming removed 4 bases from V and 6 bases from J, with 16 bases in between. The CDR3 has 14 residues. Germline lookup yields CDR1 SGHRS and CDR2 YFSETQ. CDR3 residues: CASSLGGAWDGYTF. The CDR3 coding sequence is TGCGCCAGCAGCCTTGGAGGGGCTTGGGATGGCTACACCTTC.

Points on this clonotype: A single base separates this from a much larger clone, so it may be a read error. The DNA for the CDR3 is TGTGCCAGCAGTTCACTAGCGGCTGCCAAAAACATTAAGTACTTC. Protein sequence: CASSSLAAAKNIKYF. This chain links TRBV27 with TRBJ2-4, with 8 bases aligning to TRBD2. The CDR3 has 15 amino acids. Germline-derived CDR1 and CDR2 are MNHEY and SMNVEV (reference sequence).

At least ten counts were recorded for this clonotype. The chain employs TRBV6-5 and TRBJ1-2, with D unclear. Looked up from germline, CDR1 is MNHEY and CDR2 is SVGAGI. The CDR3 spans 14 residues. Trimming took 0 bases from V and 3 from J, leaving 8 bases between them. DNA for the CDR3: TGTGCCAGCAGTTACTCTCGGACCGACTATGGCTACACCTTC. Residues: CASSYSRTDYGYTF.

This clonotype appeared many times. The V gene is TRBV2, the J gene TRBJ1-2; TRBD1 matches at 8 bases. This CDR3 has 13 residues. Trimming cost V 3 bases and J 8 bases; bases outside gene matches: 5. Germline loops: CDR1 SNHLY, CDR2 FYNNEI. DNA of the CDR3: TGTGCCAGCAGTGATCAGGGGGCGGACGGCTACACCTTC. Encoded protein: CASSDQGADGYTF.

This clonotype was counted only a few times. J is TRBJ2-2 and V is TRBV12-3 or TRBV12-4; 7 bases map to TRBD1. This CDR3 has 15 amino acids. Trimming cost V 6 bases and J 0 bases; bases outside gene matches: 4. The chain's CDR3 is CASRSGGANTGELFF. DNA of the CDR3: TGTGCCAGCAGGTCAGGGGGAGCGAACACCGGGGAGCTGTTTTTT.

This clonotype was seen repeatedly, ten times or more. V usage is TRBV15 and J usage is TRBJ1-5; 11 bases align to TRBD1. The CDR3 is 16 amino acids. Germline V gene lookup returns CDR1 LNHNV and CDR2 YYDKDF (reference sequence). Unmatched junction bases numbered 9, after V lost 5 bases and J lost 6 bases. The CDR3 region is CATSPRRTGGLQPQHF. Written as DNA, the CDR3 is TGTGCCACCAGCCCCCGGCGGACAGGGGGCCTTCAGCCCCAGCATTTT.

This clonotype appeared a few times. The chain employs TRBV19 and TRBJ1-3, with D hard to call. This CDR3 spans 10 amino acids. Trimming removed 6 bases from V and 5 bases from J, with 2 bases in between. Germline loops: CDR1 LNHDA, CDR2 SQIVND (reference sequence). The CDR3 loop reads CASSRNTIYF. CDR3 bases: TGTGCCAGTAGCCGAAACACCATATATTTT.

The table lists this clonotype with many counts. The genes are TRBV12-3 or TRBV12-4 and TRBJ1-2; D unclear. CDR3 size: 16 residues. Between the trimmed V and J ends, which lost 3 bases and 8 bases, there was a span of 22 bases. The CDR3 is CASSLVPPDAWGGYTF. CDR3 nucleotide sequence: TGTGCCAGCAGTTTGGTTCCGCCAGATGCCTGGGGAGGCTACACCTTC.

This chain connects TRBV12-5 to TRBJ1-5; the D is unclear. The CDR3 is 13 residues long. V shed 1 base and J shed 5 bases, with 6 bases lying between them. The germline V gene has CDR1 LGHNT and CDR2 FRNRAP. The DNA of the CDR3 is TGTGCTAGTGGTTTGGGTTTAGATCAGCCCCAGCATTTT. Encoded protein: CASGLGLDQPQHF.

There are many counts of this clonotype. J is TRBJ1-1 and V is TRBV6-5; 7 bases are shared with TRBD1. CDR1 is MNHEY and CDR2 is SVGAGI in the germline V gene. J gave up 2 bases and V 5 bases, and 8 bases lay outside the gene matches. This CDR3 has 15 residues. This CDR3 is CASSRTGGRNTEAFF. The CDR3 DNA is TGTGCCAGCAGTCGGACAGGAGGGAGAAACACTGAAGCTTTCTTT.

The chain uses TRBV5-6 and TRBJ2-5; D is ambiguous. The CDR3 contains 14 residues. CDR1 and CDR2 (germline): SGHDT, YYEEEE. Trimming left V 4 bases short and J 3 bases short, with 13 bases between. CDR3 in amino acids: CASSPKGFEETQYF. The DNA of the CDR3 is TGTGCCAGCAGCCCCAAGGGCTTCGAAGAGACCCAGTACTTC. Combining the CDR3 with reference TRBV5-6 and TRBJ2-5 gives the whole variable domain DAGVTQSPTHLIKTRGQQVTLRCSPKSGHDTVSWYQQALGQGPQFIFQYYEEEERQRGNFPDRFSGHQFPNYSSELNVNALLLGDSALYLCASSPKGFEETQYFGPGTRLLVL.

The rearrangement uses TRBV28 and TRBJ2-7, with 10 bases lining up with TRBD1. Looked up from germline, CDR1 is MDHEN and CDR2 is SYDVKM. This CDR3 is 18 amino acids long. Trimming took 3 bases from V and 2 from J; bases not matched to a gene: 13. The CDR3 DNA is TGTGCCAGCAGTTTCTACATATTGGGGACAGGGGAGACCTACGAGCAGTACTTC. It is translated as CASSFYILGTGETYEQYF.

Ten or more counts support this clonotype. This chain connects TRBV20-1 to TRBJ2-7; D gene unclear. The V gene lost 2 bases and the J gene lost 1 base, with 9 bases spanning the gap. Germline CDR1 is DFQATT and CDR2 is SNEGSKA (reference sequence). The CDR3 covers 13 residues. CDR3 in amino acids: CSARQWESYEQYF. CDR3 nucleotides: TGCAGTGCTAGACAGTGGGAATCCTACGAGCAGTACTTC.

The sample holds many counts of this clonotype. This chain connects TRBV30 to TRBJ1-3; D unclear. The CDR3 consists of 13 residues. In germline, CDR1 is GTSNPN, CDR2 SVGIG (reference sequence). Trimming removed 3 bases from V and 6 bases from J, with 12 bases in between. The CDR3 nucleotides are TGTGCCTGGAGAGTGAAGGGAGAAAACACCATATATTTT. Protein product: CAWRVKGENTIYF.

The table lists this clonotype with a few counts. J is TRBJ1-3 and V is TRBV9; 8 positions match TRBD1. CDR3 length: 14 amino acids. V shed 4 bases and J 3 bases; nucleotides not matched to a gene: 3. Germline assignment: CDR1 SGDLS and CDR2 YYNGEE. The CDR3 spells CASSLQGDGNTIYF. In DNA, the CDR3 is TGTGCCAGCAGCTTACAGGGGGATGGAAACACCATATATTTT.

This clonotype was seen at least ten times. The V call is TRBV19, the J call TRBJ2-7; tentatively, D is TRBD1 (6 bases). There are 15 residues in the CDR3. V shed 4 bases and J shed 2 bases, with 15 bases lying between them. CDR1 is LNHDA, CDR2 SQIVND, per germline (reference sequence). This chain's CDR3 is CASSTRDTTTYEQYF. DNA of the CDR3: TGTGCCAGTAGTACCCGGGACACGACCACCTACGAGCAGTACTTC.

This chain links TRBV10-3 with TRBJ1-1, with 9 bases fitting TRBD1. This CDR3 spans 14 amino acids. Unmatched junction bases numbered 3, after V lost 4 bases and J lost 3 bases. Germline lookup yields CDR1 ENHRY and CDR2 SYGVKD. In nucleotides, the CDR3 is TGTGCCATCAGTGGGGGACAGGGATACACTGAAGCTTTCTTT. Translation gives CAISGGQGYTEAFF.

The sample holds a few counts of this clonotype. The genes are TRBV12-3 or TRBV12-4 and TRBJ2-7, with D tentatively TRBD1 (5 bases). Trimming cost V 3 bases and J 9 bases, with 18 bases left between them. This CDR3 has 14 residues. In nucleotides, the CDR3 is TGTGCCAGCAGTTTGGGTTCGGCAGGGTGGGGGCAGTACTTC. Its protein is CASSLGSAGWGQYF.

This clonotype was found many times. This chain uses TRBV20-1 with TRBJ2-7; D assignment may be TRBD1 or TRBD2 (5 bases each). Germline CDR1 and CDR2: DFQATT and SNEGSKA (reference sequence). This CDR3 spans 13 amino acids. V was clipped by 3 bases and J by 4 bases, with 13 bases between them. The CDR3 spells CSARGVYLYEQYF. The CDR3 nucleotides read TGCAGTGCTAGGGGGGTCTATCTATACGAGCAGTACTTC.

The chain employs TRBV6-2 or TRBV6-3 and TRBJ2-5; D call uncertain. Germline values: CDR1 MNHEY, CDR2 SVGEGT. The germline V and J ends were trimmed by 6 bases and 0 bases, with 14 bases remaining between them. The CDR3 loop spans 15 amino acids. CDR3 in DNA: TGTGCCAGCAGCCGACTGAGCGTTTACCAAGAGACCCAGTACTTC. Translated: CASSRLSVYQETQYF.

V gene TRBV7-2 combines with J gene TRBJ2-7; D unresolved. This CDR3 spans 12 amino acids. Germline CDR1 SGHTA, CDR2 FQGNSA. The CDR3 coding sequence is TGTGCCAGCAGCTTATTGGGTTACGAGCAGTACGTG. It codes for CASSLLGYEQYV.

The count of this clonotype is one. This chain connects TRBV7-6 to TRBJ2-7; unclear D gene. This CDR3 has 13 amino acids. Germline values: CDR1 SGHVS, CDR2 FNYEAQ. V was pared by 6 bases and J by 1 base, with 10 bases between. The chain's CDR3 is CASSFNSSYEQYF. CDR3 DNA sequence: TGTGCCAGCAGTTTCAATAGTTCCTACGAGCAGTACTTC.

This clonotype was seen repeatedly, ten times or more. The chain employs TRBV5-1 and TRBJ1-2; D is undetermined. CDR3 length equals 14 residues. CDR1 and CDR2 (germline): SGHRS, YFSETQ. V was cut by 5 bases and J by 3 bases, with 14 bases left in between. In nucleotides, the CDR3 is TGCGCCAGCAGAGAACCCGGGTCCTACTATGGCTACACCTTC. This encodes CASREPGSYYGYTF.

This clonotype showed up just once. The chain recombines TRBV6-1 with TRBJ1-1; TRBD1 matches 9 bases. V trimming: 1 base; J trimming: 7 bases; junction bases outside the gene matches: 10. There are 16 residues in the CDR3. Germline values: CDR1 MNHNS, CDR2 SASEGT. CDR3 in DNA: TGTGCCAGCAGTGAAGTTGGGACAGGGAAGGGTCTTGAAGCTTTCTTT. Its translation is CASSEVGTGKGLEAFF.

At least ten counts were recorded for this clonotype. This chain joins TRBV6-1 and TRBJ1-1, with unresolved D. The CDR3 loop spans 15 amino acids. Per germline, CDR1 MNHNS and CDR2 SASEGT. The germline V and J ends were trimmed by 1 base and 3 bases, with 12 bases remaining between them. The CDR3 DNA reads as TGTGCCAGCAGTGAAGTAGGTCGGAGGGACACTGAAGCTTTCTTT. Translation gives CASSEVGRRDTEAFF.

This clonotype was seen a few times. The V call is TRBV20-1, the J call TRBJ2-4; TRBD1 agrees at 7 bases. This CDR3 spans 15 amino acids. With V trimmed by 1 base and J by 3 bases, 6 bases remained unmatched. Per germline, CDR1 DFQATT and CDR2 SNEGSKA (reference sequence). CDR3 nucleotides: TGCAGTGCTAGAGCAGGGGGTTTAGGCAAAAACATTCAGTACTTC. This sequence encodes CSARAGGLGKNIQYF.

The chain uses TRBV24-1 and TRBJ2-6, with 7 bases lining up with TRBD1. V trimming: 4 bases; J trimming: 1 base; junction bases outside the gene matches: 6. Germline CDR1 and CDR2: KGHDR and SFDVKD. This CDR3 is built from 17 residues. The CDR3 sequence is CATSERQGRSGANVLTF. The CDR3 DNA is TGTGCCACCAGTGAACGACAGGGAAGGTCTGGGGCCAACGTCCTGACTTTC.

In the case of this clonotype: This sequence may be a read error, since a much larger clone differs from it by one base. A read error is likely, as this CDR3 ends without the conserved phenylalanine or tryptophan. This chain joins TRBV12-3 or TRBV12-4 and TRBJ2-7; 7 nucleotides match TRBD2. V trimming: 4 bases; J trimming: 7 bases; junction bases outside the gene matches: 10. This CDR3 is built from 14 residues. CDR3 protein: CASSSPGREWEQYS. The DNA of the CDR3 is TGTGCCAGCAGTTCCCCGGGGAGGGAATGGGAGCAGTACTCC.